These 22 T cell receptor beta chains were all obtained from the same sample, sequenced in a study of early T cells in non-severe SARS-CoV-2 infection. TCRdb redid the calling of the 5' RACE reads with MiXCR, one entry per CDR3 protein. This table has 25,000 to 35,000 distinct CDR3 sequences, approximately 6.4% appearing once. Sequenced here: whole blood, sampled at baseline. These receptors all stem from an adult who was a healthcare worker with PCR-confirmed SARS-CoV-2 infection or an uninfected control (not recorded which).

The chain recombines TRBV29-1 with TRBJ2-2, with D perhaps TRBD1 (5 bases). The CDR3 is 14 amino acids. The germline V gene encodes CDR1 SQVTM and CDR2 ANQGSEA. V lost 3 bases, J lost 7 bases, and 15 bases lay in between. For the CDR3, the DNA is TGCAGCGTTGATGGTGGGGAAGGGGACGGGGAGCTGTTTTTT. Translating it yields CSVDGGEGDGELFF.

The sample holds many counts of this clonotype. This chain connects TRBV24-1 to TRBJ2-1; 12 bases are a match to TRBD2. CDR1 is KGHDR, CDR2 SFDVKD, per germline. The CDR3 runs to 15 residues. V lost 2 bases, J lost 6 bases, and 1 base stayed unmatched. The CDR3 sequence is CATSDWGLAGNEQFF. CDR3 in DNA: TGTGCCACCAGTGATTGGGGACTAGCGGGCAATGAGCAGTTCTTC.

The chain combines TRBV5-8 with TRBJ1-6; TRBD1 matches 8 bases. V shed 1 base, J shed 7 bases, and the junction held 1 base outside the gene matches. Germline-derived CDR1 and CDR2 are SGHTS and YDEGEE. This CDR3 contains 14 residues. The CDR3 DNA is TGTGCCAGCAGCTTGTACAGGGGGAATTCACCCCTCCACTTT. It encodes CASSLYRGNSPLHF.

This clonotype was counted only a few times. V and J are TRBV7-3 and TRBJ2-5; D gene ambiguous. CDR1 SGHTA and CDR2 FQGTGA come from the germline V gene. Trimming took off 1 base at V and 2 bases at J, with 8 bases between the two ends. The CDR3 is 14 residues long. This CDR3 reads CASSLSPSQETQYF. The CDR3 nucleotides read TGTGCCAGCAGCTTAAGTCCGTCACAAGAGACCCAGTACTTC. Supplemented by reference TRBV7-3 and TRBJ2-5, the full variable domain reads GAGVSQTPSNKVTEKGKYVELRCDPISGHTALYWYRQSLGQGPEFLIYFQGTGAADDSGLPNDRFFAVRPEGSVSTLKIQRTERGDSAVYLCASSLSPSQETQYFGPGTRLLVL.

This chain's CDR3 is CASIPDRGREKLFF. CDR3 sequence (DNA): TGTGCCAGCATCCCAGACAGGGGACGGGAAAAACTGTTTTTT. This chain links TRBV28 with TRBJ1-4; 8 bases are shared with TRBD1. Germline lookup yields CDR1 MDHEN and CDR2 SYDVKM. The CDR3 has 14 amino acids. Trimming removed 7 bases from V and 8 bases from J; junction bases left unmatched: 9.

This clonotype was recorded at least ten times. The chain couples TRBV12-3 or TRBV12-4 to TRBJ1-2, with a possible D match to TRBD1 (5 bases). This CDR3 spans 15 amino acids. Trimming took off 5 bases at V and 0 bases at J, with 13 bases between the two ends. This chain's CDR3 is CASSTRDETNYGYTF. DNA of the CDR3: TGTGCCAGCAGTACCCGGGACGAAACTAACTATGGCTACACCTTC.

This clonotype has ten or more counts. The rearrangement uses TRBV20-1 and TRBJ1-4; D possibly corresponds to TRBD1 (6 bases). Trimming pared 3 bases from V and 8 bases from J, leaving 13 bases between. The V gene's germline CDR1 is DFQATT and CDR2 SNEGSKA (reference sequence). This CDR3 comprises 13 residues. The CDR3 DNA follows: TGCAGTGCTAGGGGGGGGGCAACGGAAAAACTGTTTTTT. This gives the protein CSARGGATEKLFF.

V and J are TRBV10-3 and TRBJ2-5, with 12 nucleotides matching TRBD2. CDR3 length: 18 residues. The J segment lost 3 bases and the V segment lost 4 bases, leaving 12 bases of the junction unmatched. The germline V gene encodes CDR1 ENHRY and CDR2 SYGVKD. The CDR3 sequence is CAISARLAGEDREETQYF. The CDR3 nucleotides are TGTGCCATCAGTGCCCGACTAGCGGGAGAGGACAGGGAAGAGACCCAGTACTTC.

This clonotype was found many times. The rearrangement links TRBV2 to TRBJ2-7; weak D call: TRBD2 (5 bases). The CDR3 covers 17 residues. V lost 4 bases to trimming and J lost 0 bases, with 19 bases between them. Germline loops: CDR1 SNHLY, CDR2 FYNNEI. The CDR3 loop is CASSASGLSGSSYEQYF. DNA of the CDR3: TGTGCCAGCAGTGCCTCCGGCTTAAGCGGCAGCTCCTACGAGCAGTACTTC.

This sequence joins TRBV6-2 or TRBV6-3 and TRBJ2-1; 11 bases are a match to TRBD2. The V gene's germline CDR1 is MNHEY and CDR2 SVGEGT. The CDR3 covers 15 residues. Losses at the gene ends were 2 bases for V and 8 bases for J; bases not matched to a gene: 5. CDR3 in DNA: TGTGCCAGCAGTTACCATAGCGGGGGGGGCCATGAGCAGTTCTTC. This sequence encodes CASSYHSGGGHEQFF.

The table lists this clonotype with a count of one. The rearrangement links TRBV27 to TRBJ2-5; D unresolved. Trimming took off 0 bases at V and 2 bases at J, with 4 bases between the two ends. The CDR3 runs to 13 residues. Germline loops: CDR1 MNHEY, CDR2 SMNVEV (reference sequence). The CDR3 here is CASSLSPQETQYF. The CDR3 DNA sequence: TGTGCCAGCAGTTTATCCCCTCAAGAGACCCAGTACTTC.

The rearrangement links TRBV7-2 to TRBJ2-7; D is tentatively TRBD1 or TRBD2 (5 bases each). The CDR3 loop spans 14 amino acids. Per germline, CDR1 SGHTA and CDR2 FQGNSA. V was clipped by 3 bases and J by 4 bases, with 13 bases between them. The DNA for the CDR3 is TGTGCCAGCAGCTTCGGGGCTTTAAGGTACGAGCAGTACTTC. Translation: CASSFGALRYEQYF.

This clonotype showed up many times. The chain couples TRBV12-3 or TRBV12-4 to TRBJ2-1, with a possible D match to TRBD2 (6 bases). The V end was cut by 11 bases, the J end by 6 bases, with 17 bases between. CDR3 length: 13 residues. This CDR3 reads CAWARGAVNEQFF. For the CDR3, the DNA is TGTGCCTGGGCCCGCGGGGCGGTCAATGAGCAGTTCTTC.

This clonotype was picked up many times. The chain links TRBV12-3 or TRBV12-4 to TRBJ1-6; TRBD1 is a possible D gene (6 bases). This CDR3 comprises 14 residues. V lost 6 bases to trimming and J lost 9 bases, with 15 bases between them. CDR3 nucleotide sequence: TGTGCCAGCAGCCCGGGGGGCTCCGGTTCACCCCTCCACTTT. Translation: CASSPGGSGSPLHF.

This clonotype has a handful of counts. The chain carries TRBV24-1 and TRBJ2-5; D call uncertain. V lost 0 bases to trimming and J lost 4 bases, with 11 bases between them. Germline lookup yields CDR1 KGHDR and CDR2 SFDVKD. This CDR3 has 15 amino acids. CDR3 sequence reads: CATSDLRTGPETQYF. The DNA of the CDR3 is TGTGCCACCAGTGATTTGCGTACGGGTCCAGAGACCCAGTACTTC.

In regard to this clonotype: A much larger clone sits a single nucleotide away, making a read error possible. The chain joins TRBV28 to TRBJ2-7; possible D gene TRBD1, 5 bases. Germline lookup yields CDR1 MDHEN and CDR2 SYDVKM. The CDR3 contains 15 residues. The V end lost 10 bases, the J end lost 4 bases, and 23 bases lay between the germline ends. DNA of the CDR3: TGTGCCAACAGGTCCGGCTCAGGCCGAGCGTACGAGCAGTACTTC. Amino acid sequence: CANRSGSGRAYEQYF.

This clonotype has at least ten counts. The chain is built from TRBV5-6 and TRBJ1-6; 9 bases fit TRBD1. The V gene's germline CDR1 is SGHDT and CDR2 YYEEEE. After removal of 0 bases from V and 7 bases from J, the junction contained 11 bases not matched to a gene. This CDR3 is 18 amino acids long. The DNA of the CDR3 is TGTGCCAGCAGCTTGGAAGGACAGGGGCGAACATGGAATTCACCCCTCCACTTT. It specifies CASSLEGQGRTWNSPLHF. Looking up the rest from reference TRBV5-6 and TRBJ1-6 gives the full variable domain: DAGVTQSPTHLIKTRGQQVTLRCSPKSGHDTVSWYQQALGQGPQFIFQYYEEEERQRGNFPDRFSGHQFPNYSSELNVNALLLGDSALYLCASSLEGQGRTWNSPLHFGNGTRLTVT.

Turning to this clonotype: A much more abundant neighbour one base away suggests this may be a read error. The chain employs TRBV20-1 and TRBJ2-5, with 8 bases aligning to TRBD1. The CDR3 extends over 16 amino acids. V dropped 1 base and J dropped 4; count of bases not matched to a gene: 11. Germline values: CDR1 DFQATT, CDR2 SNEGSKA (reference sequence). This CDR3 is CSARVPTRQGPETQYF. Here the CDR3 DNA reads TGCAGTGCTAGAGTTCCCACCCGACAGGGGCCAGAGACCCAGTACTTC.

This clonotype was found many times. The rearrangement uses TRBV15 and TRBJ2-2; the match to TRBD1 covers 7 bases. J was trimmed by 1 base and V by 3 bases; bases with no gene match: 8. CDR1 is LNHNV, CDR2 YYDKDF, per germline (reference sequence). This CDR3 spans 17 amino acids. Here the CDR3 DNA reads TGTGCCACCAGCAGGGAGACAGGGTCAGGGAACACCGGGGAGCTGTTTTTT. This translates into CATSRETGSGNTGELFF.

This clonotype was recorded at least ten times. The chain combines TRBV29-1 with TRBJ2-7; D might be TRBD2 (6 bases). This CDR3 region has 17 residues. Trimming cost V 4 bases and J 0 bases, with 22 bases left between them. Germline values: CDR1 SQVTM, CDR2 ANQGSEA. In nucleotides, the CDR3 is TGCAGCGTTGGTAGGGGAGGCGGTTCAGGATCCTCCTACGAGCAGTACTTC. This gives the protein CSVGRGGGSGSSYEQYF.

This clonotype was detected only a few times. At one end the junction does not follow the germline gene, possibly because of a read error. The V and J genes are TRBV11-2 and TRBJ2-1; 11 bases map to TRBD2. Germline CDR1 is SGHAT and CDR2 is FQNNGV. The CDR3 spans 13 residues. The CDR3 spells CASRLAGGNEQFF. The CDR3 nucleotides are TGTGCCAGCAGGTTAGCGGGAGGGAATGAGCAGTTCTTC.

This clonotype was detected only a few times. V and J are TRBV5-4 and TRBJ2-3; D gene uncertain. Trimming pared 9 bases from V and 2 bases from J, leaving 10 bases between. Germline CDR1 is SGHNT and CDR2 is YYREEE (reference sequence). The CDR3 runs to 12 residues. The CDR3 is CAIMTDTDTQYF. The CDR3 DNA follows: TGTGCCATCATGACTGACACAGATACGCAGTATTTT.